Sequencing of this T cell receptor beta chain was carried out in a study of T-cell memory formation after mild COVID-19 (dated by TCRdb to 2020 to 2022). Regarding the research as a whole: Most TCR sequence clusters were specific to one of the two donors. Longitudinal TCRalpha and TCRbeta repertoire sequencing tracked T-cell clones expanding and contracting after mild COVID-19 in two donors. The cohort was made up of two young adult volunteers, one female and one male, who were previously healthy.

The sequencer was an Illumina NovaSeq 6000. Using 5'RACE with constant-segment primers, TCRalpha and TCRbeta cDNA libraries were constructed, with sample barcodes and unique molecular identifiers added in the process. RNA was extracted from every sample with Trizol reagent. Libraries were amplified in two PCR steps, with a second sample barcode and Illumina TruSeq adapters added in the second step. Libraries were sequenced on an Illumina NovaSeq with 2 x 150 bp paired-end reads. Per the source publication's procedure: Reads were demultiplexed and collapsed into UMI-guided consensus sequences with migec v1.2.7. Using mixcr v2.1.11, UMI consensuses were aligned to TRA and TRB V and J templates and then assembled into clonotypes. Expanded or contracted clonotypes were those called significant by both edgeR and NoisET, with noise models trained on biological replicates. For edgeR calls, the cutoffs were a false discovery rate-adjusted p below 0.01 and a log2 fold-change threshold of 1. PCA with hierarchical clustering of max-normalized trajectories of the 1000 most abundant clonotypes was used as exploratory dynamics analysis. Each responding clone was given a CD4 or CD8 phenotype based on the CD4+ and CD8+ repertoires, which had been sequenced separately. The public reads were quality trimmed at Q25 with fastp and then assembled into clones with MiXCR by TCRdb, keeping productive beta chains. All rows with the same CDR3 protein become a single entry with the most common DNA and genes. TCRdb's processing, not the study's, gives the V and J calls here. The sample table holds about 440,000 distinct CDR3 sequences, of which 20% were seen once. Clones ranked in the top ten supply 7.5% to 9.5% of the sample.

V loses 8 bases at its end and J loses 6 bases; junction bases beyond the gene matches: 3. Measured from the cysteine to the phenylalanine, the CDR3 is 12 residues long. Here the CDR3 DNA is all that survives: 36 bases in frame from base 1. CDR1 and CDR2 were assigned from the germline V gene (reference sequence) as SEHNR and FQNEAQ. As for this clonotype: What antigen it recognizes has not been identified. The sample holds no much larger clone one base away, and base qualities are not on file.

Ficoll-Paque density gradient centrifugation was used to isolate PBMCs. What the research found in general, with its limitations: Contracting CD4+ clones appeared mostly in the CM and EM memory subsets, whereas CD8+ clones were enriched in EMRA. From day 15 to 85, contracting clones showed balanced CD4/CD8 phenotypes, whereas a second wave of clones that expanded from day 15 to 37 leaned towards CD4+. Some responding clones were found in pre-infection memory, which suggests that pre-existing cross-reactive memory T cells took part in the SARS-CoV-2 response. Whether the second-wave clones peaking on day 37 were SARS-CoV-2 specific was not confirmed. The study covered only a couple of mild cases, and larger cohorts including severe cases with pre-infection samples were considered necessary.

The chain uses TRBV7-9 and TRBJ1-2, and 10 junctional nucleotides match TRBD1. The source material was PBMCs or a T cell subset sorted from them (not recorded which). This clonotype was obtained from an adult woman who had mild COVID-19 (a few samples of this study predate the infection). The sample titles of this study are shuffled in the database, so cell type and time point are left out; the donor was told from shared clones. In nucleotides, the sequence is TGTGCCAGCGAGGACAGGGGGAATGGCTACACCTTC. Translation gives CASEDRGNGYTF.